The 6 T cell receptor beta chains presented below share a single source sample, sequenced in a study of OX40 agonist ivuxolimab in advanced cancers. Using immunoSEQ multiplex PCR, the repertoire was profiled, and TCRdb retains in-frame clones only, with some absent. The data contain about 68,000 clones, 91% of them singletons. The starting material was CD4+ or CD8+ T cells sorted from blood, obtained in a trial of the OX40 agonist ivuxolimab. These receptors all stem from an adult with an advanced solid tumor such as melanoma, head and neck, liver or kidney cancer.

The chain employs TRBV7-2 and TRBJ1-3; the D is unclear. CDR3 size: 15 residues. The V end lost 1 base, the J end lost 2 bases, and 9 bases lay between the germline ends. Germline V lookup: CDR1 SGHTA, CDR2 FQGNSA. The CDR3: CASSLGPAAGNTIYF. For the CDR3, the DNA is TGTGCCAGCAGCTTAGGACCGGCGGCTGGAAACACCATATATTTT.

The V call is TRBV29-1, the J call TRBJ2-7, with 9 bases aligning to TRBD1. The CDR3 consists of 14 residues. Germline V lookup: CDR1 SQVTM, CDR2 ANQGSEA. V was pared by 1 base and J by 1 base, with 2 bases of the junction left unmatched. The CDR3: CSVEGDRESYEQYF. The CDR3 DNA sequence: TGCAGCGTTGAAGGGGACAGGGAGTCCTACGAGCAGTACTTC.

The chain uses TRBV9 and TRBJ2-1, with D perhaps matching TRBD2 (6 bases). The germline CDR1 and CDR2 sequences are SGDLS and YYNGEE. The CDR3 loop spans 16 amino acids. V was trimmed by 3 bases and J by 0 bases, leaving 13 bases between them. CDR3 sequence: CASSALAGSSYNEQFF. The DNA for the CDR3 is TGTGCCAGCAGCGCCCTGGCGGGAAGCTCCTACAATGAGCAGTTCTTC.

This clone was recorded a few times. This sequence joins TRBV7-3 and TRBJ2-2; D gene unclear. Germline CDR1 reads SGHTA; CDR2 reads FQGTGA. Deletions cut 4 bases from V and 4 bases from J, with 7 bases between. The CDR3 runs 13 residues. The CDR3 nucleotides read TGTGCCAGCAGCTCGGACCGCACCGGGGAGCTGTTTTTT. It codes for CASSSDRTGELFF.

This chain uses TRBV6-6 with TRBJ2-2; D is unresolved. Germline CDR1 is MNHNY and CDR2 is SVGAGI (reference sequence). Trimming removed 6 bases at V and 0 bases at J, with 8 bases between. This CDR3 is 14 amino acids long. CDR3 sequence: CASSRSTNTGELFF. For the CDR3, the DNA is TGTGCCAGCAGCAGATCAACGAACACCGGGGAGCTGTTTTTT.

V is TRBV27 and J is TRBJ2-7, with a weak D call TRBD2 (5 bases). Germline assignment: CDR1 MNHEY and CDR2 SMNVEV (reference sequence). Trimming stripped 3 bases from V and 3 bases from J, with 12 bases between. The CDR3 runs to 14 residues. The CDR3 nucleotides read TGTGCCAGCAGTTTCGAAGGGAGAGTCTACGAGCAGTACTTC. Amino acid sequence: CASSFEGRVYEQYF.